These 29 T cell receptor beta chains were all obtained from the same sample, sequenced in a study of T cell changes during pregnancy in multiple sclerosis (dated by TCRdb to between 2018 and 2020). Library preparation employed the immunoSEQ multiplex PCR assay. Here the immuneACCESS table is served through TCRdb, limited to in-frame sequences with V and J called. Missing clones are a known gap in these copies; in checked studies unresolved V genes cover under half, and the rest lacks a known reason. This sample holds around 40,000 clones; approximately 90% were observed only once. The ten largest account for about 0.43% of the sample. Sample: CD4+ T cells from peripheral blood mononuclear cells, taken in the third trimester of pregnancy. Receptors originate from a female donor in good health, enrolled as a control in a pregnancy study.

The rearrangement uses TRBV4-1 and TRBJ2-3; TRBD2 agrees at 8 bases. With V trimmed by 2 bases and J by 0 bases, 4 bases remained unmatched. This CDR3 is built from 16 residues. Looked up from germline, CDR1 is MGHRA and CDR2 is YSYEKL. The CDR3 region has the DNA TGCGCCAGCAGCCAAAATAGCGGGGCTAGCACAGATACGCAGTATTTT. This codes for CASSQNSGASTDTQYF.

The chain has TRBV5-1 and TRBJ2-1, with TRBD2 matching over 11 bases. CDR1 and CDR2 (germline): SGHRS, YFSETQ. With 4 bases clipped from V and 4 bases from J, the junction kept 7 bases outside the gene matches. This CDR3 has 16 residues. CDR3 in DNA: TGCGCCAGCAGCCTGAAGGGACTAGCGGCTTACAATGAGCAGTTCTTC. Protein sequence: CASSLKGLAAYNEQFF.

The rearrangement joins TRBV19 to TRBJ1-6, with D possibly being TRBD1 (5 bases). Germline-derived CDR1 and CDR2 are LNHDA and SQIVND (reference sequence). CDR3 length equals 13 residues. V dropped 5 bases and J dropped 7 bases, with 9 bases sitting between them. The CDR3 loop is CASSLRQNSPLHF. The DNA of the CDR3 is TGTGCCAGTAGTCTGAGACAGAATTCACCCCTCCACTTT.

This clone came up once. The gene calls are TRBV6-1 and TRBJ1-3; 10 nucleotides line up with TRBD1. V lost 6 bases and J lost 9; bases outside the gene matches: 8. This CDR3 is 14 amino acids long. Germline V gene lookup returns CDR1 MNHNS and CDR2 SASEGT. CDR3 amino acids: CASSVDRGLGTIYF. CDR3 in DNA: TGTGCCAGCAGCGTAGACAGGGGGCTTGGCACCATATATTTT.

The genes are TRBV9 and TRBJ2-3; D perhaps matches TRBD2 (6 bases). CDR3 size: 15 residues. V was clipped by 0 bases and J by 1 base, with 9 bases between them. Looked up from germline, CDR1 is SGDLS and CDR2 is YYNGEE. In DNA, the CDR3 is TGTGCCAGCAGCGTAGTGGAGGGCCGCACAGATACGCAGTATTTT. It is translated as CASSVVEGRTDTQYF.

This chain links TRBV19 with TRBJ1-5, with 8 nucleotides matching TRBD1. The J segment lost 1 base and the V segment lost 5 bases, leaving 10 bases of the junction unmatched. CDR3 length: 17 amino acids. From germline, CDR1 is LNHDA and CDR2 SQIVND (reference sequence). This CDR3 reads CASSLPGQAGSNQPQHF. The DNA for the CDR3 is TGTGCCAGTAGTCTACCGGGACAGGCGGGGAGCAATCAGCCCCAGCATTTT.

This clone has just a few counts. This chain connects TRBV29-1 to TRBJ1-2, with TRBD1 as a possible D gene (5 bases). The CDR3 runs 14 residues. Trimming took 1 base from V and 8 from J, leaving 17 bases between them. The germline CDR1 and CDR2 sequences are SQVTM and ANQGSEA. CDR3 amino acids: CSVEGDQGSGGYTF. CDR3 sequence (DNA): TGCAGCGTTGAAGGCGACCAGGGTTCAGGCGGCTACACCTTC.

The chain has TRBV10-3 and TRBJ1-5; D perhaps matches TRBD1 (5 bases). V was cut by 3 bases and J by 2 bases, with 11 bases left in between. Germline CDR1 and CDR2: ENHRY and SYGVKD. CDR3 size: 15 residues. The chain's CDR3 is CAISEDSRGNQPQHF. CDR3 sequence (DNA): TGTGCCATCAGTGAAGACAGCCGCGGCAATCAGCCCCAGCATTTT.

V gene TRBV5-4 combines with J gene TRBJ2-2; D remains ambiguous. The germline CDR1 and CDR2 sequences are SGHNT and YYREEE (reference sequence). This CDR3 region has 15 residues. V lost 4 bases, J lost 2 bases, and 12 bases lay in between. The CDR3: CASSIRGTNTGELFF. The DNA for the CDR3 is TGTGCCAGCAGCATACGCGGAACAAACACCGGGGAGCTGTTTTTT. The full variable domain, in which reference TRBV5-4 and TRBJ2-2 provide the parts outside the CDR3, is ETGVTQSPTHLIKTRGQQVTLRCSSQSGHNTVSWYQQALGQGPQFIFQYYREEENGRGNFPPRFSGLQFPNYSSELNVNALELDDSALYLCASSIRGTNTGELFFGEGSRLTVL.

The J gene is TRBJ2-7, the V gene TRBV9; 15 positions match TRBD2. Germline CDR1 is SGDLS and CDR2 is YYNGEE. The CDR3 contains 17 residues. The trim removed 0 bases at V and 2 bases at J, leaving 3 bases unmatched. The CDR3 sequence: CASSVGTSGRGTYEQYF. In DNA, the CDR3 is TGTGCCAGCAGCGTAGGGACTAGCGGGAGGGGGACCTACGAGCAGTACTTC.

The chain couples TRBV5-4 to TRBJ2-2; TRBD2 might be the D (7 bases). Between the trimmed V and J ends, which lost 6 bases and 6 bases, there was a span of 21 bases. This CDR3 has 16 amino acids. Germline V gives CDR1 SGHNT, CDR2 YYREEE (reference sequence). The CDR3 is CASTPAGASSAGELFF. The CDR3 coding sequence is TGTGCCAGCACCCCGGCGGGGGCTTCTTCGGCCGGGGAGCTGTTTTTT.

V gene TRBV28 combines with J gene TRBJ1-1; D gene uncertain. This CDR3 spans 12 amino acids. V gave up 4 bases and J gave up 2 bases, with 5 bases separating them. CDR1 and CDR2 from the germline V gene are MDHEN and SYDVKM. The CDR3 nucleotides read TGTGCCAGCAGTTACTTCAACACTGAAGCTTTCTTT. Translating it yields CASSYFNTEAFF.

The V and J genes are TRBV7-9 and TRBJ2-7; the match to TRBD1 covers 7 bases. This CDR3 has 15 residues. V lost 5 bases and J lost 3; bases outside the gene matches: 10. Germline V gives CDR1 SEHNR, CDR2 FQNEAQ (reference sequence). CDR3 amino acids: CASSTGTEWDYEQYF. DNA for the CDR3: TGTGCCAGCAGCACGGGGACAGAATGGGACTACGAGCAGTACTTC.

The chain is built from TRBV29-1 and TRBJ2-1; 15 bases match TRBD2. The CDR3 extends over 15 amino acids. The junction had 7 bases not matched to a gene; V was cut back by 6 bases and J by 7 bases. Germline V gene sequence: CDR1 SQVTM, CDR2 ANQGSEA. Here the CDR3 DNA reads TGCAGCGTCGCACGGGGACTAGCGGGGGGTAATGAGCAGTTCTTC. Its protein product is CSVARGLAGGNEQFF.

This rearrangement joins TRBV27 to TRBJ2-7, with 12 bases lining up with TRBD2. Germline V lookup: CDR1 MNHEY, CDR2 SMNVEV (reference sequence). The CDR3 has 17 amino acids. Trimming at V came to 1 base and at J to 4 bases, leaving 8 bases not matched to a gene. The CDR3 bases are TGTGCCAGCAGTTTATTGCCCCGACTAGCGGGGGATTACGAGCAGTACTTC. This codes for CASSLLPRLAGDYEQYF.

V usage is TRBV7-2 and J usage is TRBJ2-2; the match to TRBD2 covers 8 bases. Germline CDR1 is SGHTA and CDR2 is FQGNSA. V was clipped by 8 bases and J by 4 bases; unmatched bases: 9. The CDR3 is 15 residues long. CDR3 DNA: TGTGCCAGCCGGGCGTCGGGGGGGAGCACCGGGGAGCTGTTTTTT. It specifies CASRASGGSTGELFF. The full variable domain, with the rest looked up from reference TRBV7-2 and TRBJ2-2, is GAGVSQSPSNKVTEKGKDVELRCDPISGHTALYWYRQSLGQGLEFLIYFQGNSAPDKSGLPSDRFSAERTGGSVSTLTIQRTQQEDSAVYLCASRASGGSTGELFFGEGSRLTVL.

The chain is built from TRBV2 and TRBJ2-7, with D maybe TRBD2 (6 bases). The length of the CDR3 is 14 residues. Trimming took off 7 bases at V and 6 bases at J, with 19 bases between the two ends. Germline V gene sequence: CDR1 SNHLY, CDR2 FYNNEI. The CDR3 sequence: CASKLGVAAPEQYF. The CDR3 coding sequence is TGTGCCAGCAAGTTGGGAGTAGCGGCCCCCGAGCAGTACTTC.

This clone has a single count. CDR3 sequence reads: CASSEPAGSYNSPLHF. CDR3 nucleotide sequence: TGTGCCAGCAGTGAACCGGCGGGCTCCTATAATTCACCCCTCCACTTT. The chain employs TRBV6-1 and TRBJ1-6; D is unresolved. The CDR3 runs 16 residues. Germline V gives CDR1 MNHNS, CDR2 SASEGT. Trimming took 2 bases from V and 0 from J, leaving 8 bases between them.

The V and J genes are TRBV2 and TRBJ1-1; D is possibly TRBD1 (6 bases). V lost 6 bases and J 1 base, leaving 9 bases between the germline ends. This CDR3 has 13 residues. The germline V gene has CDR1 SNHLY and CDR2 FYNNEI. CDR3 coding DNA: TGTGCCAGCAGCTTACAGGGGAACACTGAAGCTTTCTTT. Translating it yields CASSLQGNTEAFF.

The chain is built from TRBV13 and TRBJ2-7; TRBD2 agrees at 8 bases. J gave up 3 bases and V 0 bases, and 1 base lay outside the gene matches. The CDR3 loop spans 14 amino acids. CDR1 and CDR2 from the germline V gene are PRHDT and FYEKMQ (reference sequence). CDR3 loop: CASSLGRGGYEQYF. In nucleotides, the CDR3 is TGTGCCAGCAGCTTAGGACGGGGGGGCTACGAGCAGTACTTC.

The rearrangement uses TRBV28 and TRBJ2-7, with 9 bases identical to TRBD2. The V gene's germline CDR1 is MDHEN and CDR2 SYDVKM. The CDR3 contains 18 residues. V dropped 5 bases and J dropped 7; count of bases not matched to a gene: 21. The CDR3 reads CASSQVGTFSGRGDEQYF. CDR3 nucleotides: TGTGCCAGCAGTCAAGTTGGGACATTTAGCGGGAGAGGAGATGAGCAGTACTTC.

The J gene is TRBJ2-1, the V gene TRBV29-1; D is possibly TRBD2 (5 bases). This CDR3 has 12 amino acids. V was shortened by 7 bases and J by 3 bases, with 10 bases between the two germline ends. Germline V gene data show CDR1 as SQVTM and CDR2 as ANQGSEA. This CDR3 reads CSGRTDYNEQFF. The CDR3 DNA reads TGCAGCGGGAGGACGGACTACAATGAGCAGTTCTTC.

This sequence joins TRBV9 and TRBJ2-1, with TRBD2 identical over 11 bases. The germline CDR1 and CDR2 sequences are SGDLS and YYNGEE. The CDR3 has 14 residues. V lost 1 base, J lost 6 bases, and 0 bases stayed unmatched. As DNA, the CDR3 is TGTGCCAGCAGCGTACTAGCGGGAGGCAATGAGCAGTTCTTC. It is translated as CASSVLAGGNEQFF.

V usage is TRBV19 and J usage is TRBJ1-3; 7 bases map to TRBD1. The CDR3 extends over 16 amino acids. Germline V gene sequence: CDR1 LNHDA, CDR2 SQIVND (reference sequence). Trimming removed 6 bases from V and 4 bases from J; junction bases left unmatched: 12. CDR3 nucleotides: TGTGCCAGTAGAGTCCAACTACAGGGGCCCGGAAACACCATATATTTT. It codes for CASRVQLQGPGNTIYF. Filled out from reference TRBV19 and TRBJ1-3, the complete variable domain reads DGGITQSPKYLFRKEGQNVTLSCEQNLNHDAMYWYRQDPGQGLRLIYYSQIVNDFQKGDIAEGYSVSREKKESFPLTVTSAQKNPTAFYLCASRVQLQGPGNTIYFGEGSWLTVV.

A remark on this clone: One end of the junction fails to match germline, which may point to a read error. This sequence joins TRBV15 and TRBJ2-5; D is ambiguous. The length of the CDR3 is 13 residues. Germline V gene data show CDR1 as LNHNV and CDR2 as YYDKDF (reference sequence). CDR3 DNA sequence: TGTGCCACAAGCAGAGACACCAGGGAGACCCAGTACTTC. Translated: CATSRDTRETQYF.

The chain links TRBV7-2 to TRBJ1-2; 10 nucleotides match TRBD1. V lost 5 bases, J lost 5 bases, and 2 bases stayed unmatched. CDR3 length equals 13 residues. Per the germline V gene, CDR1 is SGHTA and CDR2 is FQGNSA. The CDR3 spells CASSAGQGYGYTF. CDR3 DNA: TGTGCCAGCAGCGCGGGACAGGGGTATGGCTACACCTTC.

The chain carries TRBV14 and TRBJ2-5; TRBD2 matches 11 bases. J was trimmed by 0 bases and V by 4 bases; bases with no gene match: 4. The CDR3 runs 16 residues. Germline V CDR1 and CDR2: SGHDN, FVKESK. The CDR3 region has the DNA TGTGCCAGCAGCCGCACTAGCGGGAGAGACCAAGAGACCCAGTACTTC. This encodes CASSRTSGRDQETQYF. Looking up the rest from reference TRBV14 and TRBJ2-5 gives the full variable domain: EAGVTQFPSHSVIEKGQTVTLRCDPISGHDNLYWYRRVMGKEIKFLLHFVKESKQDESGMPNNRFLAERTGGTYSTLKVQPAELEDSGVYFCASSRTSGRDQETQYFGPGTRLLVL.

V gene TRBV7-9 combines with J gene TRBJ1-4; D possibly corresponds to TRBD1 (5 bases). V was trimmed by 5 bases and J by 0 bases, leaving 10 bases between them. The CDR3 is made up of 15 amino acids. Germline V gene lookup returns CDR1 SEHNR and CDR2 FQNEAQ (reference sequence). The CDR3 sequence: CASSTQTATNEKLFF. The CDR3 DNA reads TGTGCCAGCAGCACTCAGACAGCAACTAATGAAAAACTGTTTTTT.

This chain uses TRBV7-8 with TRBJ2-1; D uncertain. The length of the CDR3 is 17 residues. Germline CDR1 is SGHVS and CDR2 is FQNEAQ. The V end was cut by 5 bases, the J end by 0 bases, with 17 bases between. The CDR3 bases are TGTGCCAGCAGCCCCCCGGGTCCTGTGAGCTCCTACAATGAGCAGTTCTTC. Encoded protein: CASSPPGPVSSYNEQFF.